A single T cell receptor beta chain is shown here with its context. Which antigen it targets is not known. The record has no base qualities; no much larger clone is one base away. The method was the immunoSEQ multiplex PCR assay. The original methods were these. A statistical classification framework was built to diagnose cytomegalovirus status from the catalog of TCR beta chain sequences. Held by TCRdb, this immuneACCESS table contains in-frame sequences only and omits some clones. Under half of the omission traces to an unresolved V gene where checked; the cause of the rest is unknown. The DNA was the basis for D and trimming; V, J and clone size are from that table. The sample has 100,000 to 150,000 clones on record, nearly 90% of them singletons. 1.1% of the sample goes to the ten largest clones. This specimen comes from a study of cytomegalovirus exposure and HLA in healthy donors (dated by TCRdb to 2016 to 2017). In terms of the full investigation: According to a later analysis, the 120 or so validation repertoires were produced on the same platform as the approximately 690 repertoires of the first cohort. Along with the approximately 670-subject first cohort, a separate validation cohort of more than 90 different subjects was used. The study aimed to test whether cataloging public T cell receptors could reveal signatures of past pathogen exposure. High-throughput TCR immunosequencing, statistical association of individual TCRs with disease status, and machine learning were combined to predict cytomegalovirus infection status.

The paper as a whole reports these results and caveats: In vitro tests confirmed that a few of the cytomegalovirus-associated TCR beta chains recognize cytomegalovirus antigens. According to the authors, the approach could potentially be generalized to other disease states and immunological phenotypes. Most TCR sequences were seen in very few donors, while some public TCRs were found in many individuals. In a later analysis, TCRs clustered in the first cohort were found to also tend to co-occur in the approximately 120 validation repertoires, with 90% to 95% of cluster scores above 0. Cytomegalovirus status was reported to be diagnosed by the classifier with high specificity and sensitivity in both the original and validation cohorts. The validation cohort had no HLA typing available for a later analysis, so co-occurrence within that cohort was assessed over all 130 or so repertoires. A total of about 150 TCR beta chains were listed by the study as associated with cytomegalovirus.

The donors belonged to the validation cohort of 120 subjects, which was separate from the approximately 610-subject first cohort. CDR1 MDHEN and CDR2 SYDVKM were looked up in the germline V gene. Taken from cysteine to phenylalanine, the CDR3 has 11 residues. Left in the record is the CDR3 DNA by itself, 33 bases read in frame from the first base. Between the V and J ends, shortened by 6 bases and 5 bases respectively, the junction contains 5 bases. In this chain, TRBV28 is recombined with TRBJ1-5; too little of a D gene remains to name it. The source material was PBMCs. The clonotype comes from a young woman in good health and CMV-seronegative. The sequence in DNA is TGTGCCAGCAGGTCTGATCAGCCCCAGCATTTT. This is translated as CASRSDQPQHF.